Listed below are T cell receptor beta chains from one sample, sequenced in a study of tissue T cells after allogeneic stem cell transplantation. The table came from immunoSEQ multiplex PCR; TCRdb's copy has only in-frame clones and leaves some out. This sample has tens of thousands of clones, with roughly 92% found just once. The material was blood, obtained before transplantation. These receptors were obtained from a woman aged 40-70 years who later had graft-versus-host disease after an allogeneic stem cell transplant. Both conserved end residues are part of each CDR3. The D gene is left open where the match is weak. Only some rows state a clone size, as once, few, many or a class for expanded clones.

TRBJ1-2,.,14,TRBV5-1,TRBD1,CASSNDRGSYGYTF,TGCGCCAGCAGCAACGACAGGGGTAGCTATGGCTACACCTTC
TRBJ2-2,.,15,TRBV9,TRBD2,CASSVRLAGGGELFF,TGTGCCAGCAGCGTTAGACTAGCGGGAGGCGGGGAGCTGTTTTTT
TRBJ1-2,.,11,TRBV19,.,CASRKEYGYTF,TGTGCCAGTAGAAAAGAGTACGGCTACACCTTC
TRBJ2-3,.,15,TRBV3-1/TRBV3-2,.,CASSQERVPTDTQYF,TGTGCCAGCAGCCAAGAACGAGTACCTACGGATACGCAGTATTTT
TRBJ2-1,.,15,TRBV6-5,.,CASSPLDSRYNEQFF,TGTGCCAGCAGTCCCCTAGATTCGCGTTACAATGAGCAGTTCTTC
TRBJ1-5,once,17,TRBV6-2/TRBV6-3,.,CASSTSYGAGNNQPQHF,TGTGCCAGCAGCACAAGTTATGGGGCGGGTAACAATCAGCCCCAGCATTTT
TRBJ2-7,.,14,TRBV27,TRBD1,CASSFPGQTYEQYF,TGTGCCAGCAGTTTTCCGGGACAGACCTACGAGCAGTACTTC
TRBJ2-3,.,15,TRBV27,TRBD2,CASSLTSQGWDTQYF,TGTGCCAGCAGTTTGACTAGCCAAGGTTGGGATACGCAGTATTTT
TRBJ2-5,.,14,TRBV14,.,CASSQSALQETQYF,TGTGCCAGCAGCCAGTCGGCCTTACAAGAGACCCAGTACTTC
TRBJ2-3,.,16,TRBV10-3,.,CAISESLIADTDTQYF,TGTGCCATCAGTGAGTCCTTAATAGCGGACACAGATACGCAGTATTTT
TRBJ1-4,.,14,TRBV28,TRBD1,CASSWARGAEKLFF,TGTGCCAGCAGTTGGGCCAGGGGGGCGGAAAAACTGTTTTTT
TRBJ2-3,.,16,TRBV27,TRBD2,CASSLGLAGFTDTQYF,TGTGCCAGCAGTTTAGGACTAGCGGGGTTCACAGATACGCAGTATTTT
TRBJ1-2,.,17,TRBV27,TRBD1,CASTHRGYAGVVYGYTF,TGTGCCAGCACACACAGGGGGTACGCGGGTGTTGTTTATGGCTACACCTTC
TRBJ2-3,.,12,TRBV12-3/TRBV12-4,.,CASSPSKDTQYF,TGTGCCAGCAGTCCGTCAAAAGATACGCAGTATTTT
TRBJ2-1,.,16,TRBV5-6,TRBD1,CASSSIQGSSYNEQFF,TGTGCCAGCAGCTCGATACAGGGGAGCTCCTACAATGAGCAGTTCTTC
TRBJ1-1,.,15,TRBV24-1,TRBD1,CATSDPRQGDTEAFF,TGTGCCACCAGTGATCCGCGACAGGGTGACACTGAAGCTTTCTTT
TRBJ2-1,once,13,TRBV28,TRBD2,CASRLPGLEEQFF,TGTGCCAGTAGACTTCCGGGACTAGAAGAGCAGTTCTTC
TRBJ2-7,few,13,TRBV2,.,CASSLMERVEQYF,TGTGCCAGCAGCCTTATGGAGAGGGTCGAGCAGTACTTC
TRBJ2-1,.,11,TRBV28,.,CASSSLTVEFF,TGTGCCAGCAGTTCCCTCACCGTTGAGTTCTTC
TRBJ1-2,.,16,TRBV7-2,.,CASSLNQGWGVYGYTF,TGTGCCAGCAGTCTAAATCAGGGTTGGGGGGTTTATGGCTACACCTTC
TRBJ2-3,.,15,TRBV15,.,CATSRGGTATDTQYF,TGTGCCACCAGCAGAGGAGGGACTGCCACAGATACGCAGTATTTT
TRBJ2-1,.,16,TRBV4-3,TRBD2,CASSQASGSLYNEQFF,TGCGCCAGCAGCCAAGCTAGCGGGAGTCTCTACAATGAGCAGTTCTTC
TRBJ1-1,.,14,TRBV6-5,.,CASSYSQGSTEAFF,TGTGCCAGCAGTTATTCGCAGGGAAGCACTGAAGCTTTCTTT
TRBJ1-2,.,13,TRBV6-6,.,CASSPSDSYGYTF,TGTGCCAGCAGTCCTTCGGACAGTTATGGCTACACCTTC
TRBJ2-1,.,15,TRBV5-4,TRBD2,CASSLSLAGKNEQFF,TGTGCCAGCAGCTTATCGCTAGCGGGAAAGAATGAGCAGTTCTTC
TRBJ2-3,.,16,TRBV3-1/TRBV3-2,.,CASSQPLGRTEDTQYF,TGTGCCAGCAGCCAACCCCTGGGTCGGACGGAAGATACGCAGTATTTT
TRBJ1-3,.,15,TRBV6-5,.,CASIKTGISGNTIYF,TGTGCCAGCATCAAAACAGGCATCTCTGGAAACACCATATATTTT
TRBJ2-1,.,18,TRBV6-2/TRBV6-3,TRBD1,CASSYSGGQQSSYNEQFF,TGTGCCAGCAGTTACTCTGGGGGACAGCAAAGCTCCTACAATGAGCAGTTCTTC
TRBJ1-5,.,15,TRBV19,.,CASSPIEGGNQPQHF,TGTGCCAGTAGTCCGATTGAGGGGGGCAATCAGCCCCAGCATTTT
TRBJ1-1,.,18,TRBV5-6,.,CASSLDRGSRFLNTEAFF,TGTGCCAGCAGCTTGGATAGGGGGTCACGATTTTTGAACACTGAAGCTTTCTTT
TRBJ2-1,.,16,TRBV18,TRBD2,CASSPPMGGYHGEQFF,TGTGCCAGCTCACCACCAATGGGAGGGTATCACGGTGAGCAGTTCTTC
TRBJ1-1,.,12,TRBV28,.,CASSLIFTEAFF,TGTGCCAGCAGTTTAATATTCACTGAAGCTTTCTTT
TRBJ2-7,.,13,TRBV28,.,CASSFGTFYEQYF,TGTGCCAGCAGTTTTGGCACCTTCTACGAGCAGTACTTC
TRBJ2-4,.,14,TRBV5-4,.,CASSLVSSKNIQYF,TGTGCCAGCAGCTTGGTTAGCAGTAAAAACATTCAGTACTTC
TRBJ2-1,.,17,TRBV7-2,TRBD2,CASSPTSGRALGNEQFF,TGTGCCAGCAGCCCGACTAGCGGGAGGGCCCTCGGGAATGAGCAGTTCTTC
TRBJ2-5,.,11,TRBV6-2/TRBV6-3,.,CASSYGETQYF,TGTGCCAGCAGTTACGGAGAGACCCAGTACTTC
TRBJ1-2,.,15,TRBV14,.,CASSQVAGVQYGYTF,TGTGCCAGCAGCCAAGTCGCGGGGGTCCAGTATGGCTACACCTTC
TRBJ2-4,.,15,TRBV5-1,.,CASSTRLDGKNIQYF,TGCGCCAGCAGCACCCGACTAGATGGCAAAAACATTCAGTACTTC
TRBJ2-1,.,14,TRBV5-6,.,CASSLTAGRHEQFF,TGTGCCAGCAGCTTAACCGCAGGCCGTCATGAGCAGTTCTTC
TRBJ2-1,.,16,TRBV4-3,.,CASSQGPTFSYNEQFF,TGCGCCAGCAGCCAAGGTCCAACCTTCTCCTACAATGAGCAGTTCTTC
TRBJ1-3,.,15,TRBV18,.,CASSPPGLSGNTIYF,TGTGCCAGCTCACCACCGGGACTCTCTGGAAACACCATATATTTT
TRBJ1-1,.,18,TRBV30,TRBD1,CAWTGFGTASFLNTEAFF,TGTGCCTGGACCGGATTCGGGACAGCATCGTTCTTGAACACTGAAGCTTTCTTT